This T cell receptor (beta chain) was captured in a study of blood T cell repertoires in COVID-19. Background on the study: COVID-19 samples, acute and convalescent, were from the United States, Italy and Spain. From T cells, B-cell-depleted T cells, or PBMCs came the material, which was cDNA or gDNA.

CDR1 and CDR2 from the germline V gene are SGHTA and FQGNSA. This CDR3 spans 15 amino acids. The V end was cut by 2 bases, the J end by 2 bases, with 13 bases between. Per the original data handling: Reference gene primer amplification gave estimated nucleated cell counts. Clones were read by immunoSEQ multiplex PCR, and TCRdb kept only the in-frame ones, dropping some. The DNA gave D and trimming, while V, J and clone size come from that table. The data show 200,000 to 250,000 clones, about four fifths seen once. The gene calls are TRBV7-2 and TRBJ2-7; D not resolved. The receptor comes from a woman aged 80 or over with acute or convalescent COVID-19. The sequenced sample consisted of peripheral blood. The CDR3 is CASSLNSQLPYEQYF. The CDR3 DNA is TGTGCCAGCAGCTTAAACTCCCAACTTCCCTACGAGCAGTACTTC.